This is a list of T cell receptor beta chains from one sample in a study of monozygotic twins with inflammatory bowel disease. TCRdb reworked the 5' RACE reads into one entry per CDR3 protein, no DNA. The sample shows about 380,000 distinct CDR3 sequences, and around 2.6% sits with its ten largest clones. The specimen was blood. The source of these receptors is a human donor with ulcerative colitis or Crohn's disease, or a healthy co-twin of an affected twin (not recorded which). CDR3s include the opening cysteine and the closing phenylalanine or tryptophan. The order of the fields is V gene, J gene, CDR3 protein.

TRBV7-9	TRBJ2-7	CASSPESRSYEQYF
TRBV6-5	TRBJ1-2	CATAQHYGYTF
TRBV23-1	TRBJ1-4	CASTNRTGPSRNEKLFF
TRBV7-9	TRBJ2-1	CASSLTGASYNEQFF
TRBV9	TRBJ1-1	CASRPDEETGRSGLTEAFF
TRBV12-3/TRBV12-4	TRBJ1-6	CASSLASSPNSPLHF
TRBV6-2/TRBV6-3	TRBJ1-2	CASSYSGTVPYGYTF
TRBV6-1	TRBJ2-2	CASIGVYTGELFF
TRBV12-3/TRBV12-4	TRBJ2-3	CASSPGTSGGTTDTQYF
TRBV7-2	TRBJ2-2	CASSAGGQLGTGELFF
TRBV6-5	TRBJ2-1	CASSYLRLAGNNEQFF
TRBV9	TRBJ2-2	CASSGVGGGLNTGELFF
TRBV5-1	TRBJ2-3	CASSAGQNTDTQYF
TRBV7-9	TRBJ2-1	CASSISGGRVPYNEQFF
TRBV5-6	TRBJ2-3	CASSYYGTWDTDTQYF
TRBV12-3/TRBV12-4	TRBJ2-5	CASSLGTTMVETQYF
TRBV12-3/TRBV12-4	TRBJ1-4	CASTETGNNEKLFF
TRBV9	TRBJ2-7	CASSMGGPGYEQYF
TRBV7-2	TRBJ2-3	CASSLGAGTDTQYF
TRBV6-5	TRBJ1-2	CASNPTGRYGYTF
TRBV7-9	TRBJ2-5	CASSPAAGGAETQYF
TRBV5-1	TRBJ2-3	CASSDGQGRADTQYF
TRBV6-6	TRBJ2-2	CASSWGAGELFF
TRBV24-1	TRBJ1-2	CATSDAGTYGYTF
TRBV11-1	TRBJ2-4	CASSLTGTGDLGDIQYF
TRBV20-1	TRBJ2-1	CSAYRYNEQFF
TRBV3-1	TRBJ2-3	CASSQPTRRSTDTQYF
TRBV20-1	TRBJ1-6	CSAGTGGNSPLHF
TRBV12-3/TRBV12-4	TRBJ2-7	CASSSTGTYYEQYF
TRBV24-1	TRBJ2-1	CATSDPGQGAYNEQFF
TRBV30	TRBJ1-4	CAWSVHPGQGNEKLFF
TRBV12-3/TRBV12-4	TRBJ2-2	CASSSPDGGLNTGELFF
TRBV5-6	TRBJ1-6	CASSFHNSPLHF
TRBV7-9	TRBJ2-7	CASSLAVGKTYEQYF
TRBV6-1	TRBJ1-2	CASSEDPGTGYTF
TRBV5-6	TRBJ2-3	CASSLGGVTDTQYF
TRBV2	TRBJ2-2	CASSELDIYTGELFF
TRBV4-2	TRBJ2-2	CASSQVFTGMVAGELFF